A single sample is the source of the 21 T cell receptor beta chains below, sequenced in a study of blood T cell repertoires in COVID-19. Assay used: immunoSEQ multiplex PCR; TCRdb lists only in-frame clones, some missing. This table has under 350,000 clones, about 88% appearing once. Sequencing input: peripheral blood. Receptors were obtained from a man in his late teens or twenties with active or convalescent COVID-19.

The chain couples TRBV24-1 to TRBJ2-2; D is ambiguous. The germline V gene encodes CDR1 KGHDR and CDR2 SFDVKD. Trimming shortened V by 7 bases and J by 3 bases, and 11 bases separated the two germline ends. This CDR3 comprises 14 residues. CDR3 sequence: CATSSYPDTGELFF. In nucleotides, the CDR3 is TGTGCCACCAGCTCCTACCCGGACACCGGGGAGCTGTTTTTT.

A single count supports this clone. Written as DNA, the CDR3 is TGTGCCAGCAGTGAAACTGAGAGAGGAGGGGGCATCGTAGAGACCCAGTACTTC. It yields the protein CASSETERGGGIVETQYF. V gene TRBV6-1 combines with J gene TRBJ2-5, with D possibly matching TRBD1 (7 bases). The germline V gene has CDR1 MNHNS and CDR2 SASEGT. Trimming removed 2 bases at V and 4 bases at J, with 23 bases between. CDR3 length: 18 amino acids.

The chain links TRBV5-1 to TRBJ1-1; possibly TRBD1 for D (6 bases). This CDR3 region has 15 residues. CDR1 and CDR2 (germline): SGHRS, YFSETQ. Trimming cost V 0 bases and J 1 base, with 10 bases left between them. The CDR3 bases are TGCGCCAGCAGCTTGGCGGCAGGGGCGAACACTGAAGCTTTCTTT. Translation gives CASSLAAGANTEAFF.

V and J are TRBV7-8 and TRBJ2-5, with TRBD2 as a possible D gene (5 bases). Trimming shortened V by 4 bases and J by 1 base, and 16 bases separated the two germline ends. The V gene's germline CDR1 is SGHVS and CDR2 FQNEAQ. The CDR3 is 16 residues long. CDR3 amino acids: CASSSWSVALQETQYF. The CDR3 DNA sequence: TGTGCCAGCAGCTCTTGGAGCGTAGCGCTCCAAGAGACCCAGTACTTC. The variable domain in full, completed from reference TRBV7-8 and TRBJ2-5, reads GAGVSQSPRYKVAKRGQDVALRCDPISGHVSLFWYQQALGQGPEFLTYFQNEAQLDKSGLPSDRFFAERPEGSVSTLKIQRTQQEDSAVYLCASSSWSVALQETQYFGPGTRLLVL.

This clone was observed once. The chain combines TRBV3-1 (or the pseudogene TRBV3-2) with TRBJ2-7, with D maybe TRBD2 (5 bases). CDR3 size: 13 residues. CDR1 and CDR2 from the germline V gene are LGHDT and YNNKEL (reference sequence). Trimming removed 5 bases from V and 7 bases from J, with 15 bases in between. CDR3 residues: CASSNSAGGEQYF. CDR3 nucleotides: TGTGCCAGCAGCAATAGCGCAGGAGGAGAGCAGTACTTC.

The chain carries TRBV28 and TRBJ2-7, with D tentatively TRBD1 (5 bases). Trimming cost V 8 bases and J 2 bases, with 16 bases left between them. The CDR3 has 14 amino acids. Germline V lookup: CDR1 MDHEN, CDR2 SYDVKM. Here the CDR3 reads CASRPQGDTYEQYF. Here the CDR3 DNA reads TGTGCCAGCCGACCCCAAGGGGATACCTACGAGCAGTACTTC.

In this sample, this clone turned up a few times. The V and J genes are TRBV5-1 and TRBJ2-7; 7 bases are a match to TRBD2. The CDR3 is 15 amino acids. CDR1 and CDR2 (germline): SGHRS, YFSETQ. The ends lost 4 bases at V and 0 bases at J; junction bases unmatched: 7. CDR3 sequence (DNA): TGCGCCAGCAGCCAGTGGGGGGGGTCCTCCTACGAGCAGTACTTC. It is translated as CASSQWGGSSYEQYF.

The rearrangement joins TRBV24-1 to TRBJ2-7, with D tentatively TRBD1 (6 bases). V shed 3 bases and J shed 3 bases, with 11 bases lying between them. There are 14 residues in the CDR3. Germline V gives CDR1 KGHDR, CDR2 SFDVKD. CDR3 protein: CATSDIGQSYEQYF. The DNA for the CDR3 is TGTGCCACCAGTGATATCGGACAGAGCTACGAGCAGTACTTC.

The chain carries TRBV9 and TRBJ2-5; a possible D gene is TRBD1 (5 bases). V lost 0 bases and J lost 4, with 10 bases in between. The CDR3 runs to 14 residues. Germline V lookup: CDR1 SGDLS, CDR2 YYNGEE. CDR3 sequence reads: CASSVEGLGETQYF. CDR3 nucleotides: TGTGCCAGCAGCGTAGAGGGGTTAGGAGAGACCCAGTACTTC.

This clone showed up just a few times. The rearrangement links TRBV3-1 (or the pseudogene TRBV3-2) to TRBJ2-7; 7 positions agree with TRBD1. V shed 1 base, J shed 5 bases, and the junction held 8 bases outside the gene matches. The CDR3 is 15 amino acids. Germline CDR1 is LGHDT and CDR2 is YNNKEL (reference sequence). In nucleotides, the CDR3 is TGTGCCAGCAGCCAAGTTTCCAGGGGGATGAACGAGCAGTACTTC. Protein sequence: CASSQVSRGMNEQYF.

The gene calls are TRBV27 and TRBJ1-1, with TRBD1 as a possible D gene (5 bases). The CDR3 extends over 15 amino acids. CDR1 is MNHEY and CDR2 is SMNVEV in the germline V gene (reference sequence). The ends were cut back, 2 bases at V and 1 base at J, with 11 bases in the middle. The CDR3 DNA follows: TGTGCCAGCAGTTTAGATTCGGGGGGGAACACTGAAGCTTTCTTT. Its translation is CASSLDSGGNTEAFF.

This chain uses TRBV24-1 with TRBJ2-2; 8 bases line up with TRBD2. Germline V gene sequence: CDR1 KGHDR, CDR2 SFDVKD. The junction had 4 bases not matched to a gene; V was cut back by 12 bases and J by 5 bases. The CDR3 is 12 amino acids. CDR3 sequence: CAAGGGTGELFF. The CDR3 DNA reads TGTGCCGCGGGGGGAGGAACCGGGGAGCTGTTTTTT.

The chain is built from TRBV14 and TRBJ2-1; possibly TRBD2 for D (5 bases). CDR1 SGHDN and CDR2 FVKESK come from the germline V gene. The CDR3 loop spans 12 amino acids. The germline V and J ends were trimmed by 0 bases and 10 bases, with 7 bases remaining between them. The CDR3, as DNA: TGTGCCAGCAGCCAAGATACGGGGGAGCAGTTCTTC. Translated: CASSQDTGEQFF. The full variable domain, in which reference TRBV14 and TRBJ2-1 provide the parts outside the CDR3, is EAGVTQFPSHSVIEKGQTVTLRCDPISGHDNLYWYRRVMGKEIKFLLHFVKESKQDESGMPNNRFLAERTGGTYSTLKVQPAELEDSGVYFCASSQDTGEQFFGPGTRLTVL.

J is TRBJ2-5 and V is TRBV5-6; 7 bases match TRBD2. Losses at the gene ends were 0 bases for V and 5 bases for J; bases not matched to a gene: 1. This CDR3 comprises 13 residues. Germline V CDR1 and CDR2: SGHDT, YYEEEE. DNA of the CDR3: TGTGCCAGCAGCTTGGTCGGGGGGGAGACCCAGTACTTC. This encodes CASSLVGGETQYF.

J is TRBJ1-3 and V is TRBV5-1, with 7 bases aligning to TRBD1. CDR3 length equals 15 residues. The germline gives CDR1 SGHRS, CDR2 YFSETQ. The ends lost 4 bases at V and 4 bases at J; junction bases unmatched: 8. Here the CDR3 reads CASSLAGGEGNTIYF. DNA for the CDR3: TGCGCCAGCAGCCTAGCAGGGGGTGAGGGAAACACCATATATTTT. The full variable domain, its missing parts supplied by reference TRBV5-1 and TRBJ1-3, is KAGVTQTPRYLIKTRGQQVTLSCSPISGHRSVSWYQQTPGQGLQFLFEYFSETQRNKGNFPGRFSGRQFSNSRSEMNVSTLELGDSALYLCASSLAGGEGNTIYFGEGSWLTVV.

The chain links TRBV19 to TRBJ2-3; TRBD1 matches at 7 bases. CDR1 and CDR2 from the germline V gene are LNHDA and SQIVND (reference sequence). Trimming at V came to 4 bases and at J to 4 bases, leaving 11 bases not matched to a gene. The CDR3 extends over 16 amino acids. The CDR3 loop reads CASSTPRTGGSDTQYF. DNA for the CDR3: TGTGCCAGTAGTACCCCCCGGACAGGCGGGTCAGATACGCAGTATTTT.

The chain employs TRBV21-1 and TRBJ2-7; the DNA was not compared with TRBD2, the D call given in the table. TRBV21-1 is a documented pseudogene. CDR3 length: 16 residues. The CDR3 DNA follows: TGTGCCAGCAGCAATTTTTTAGCCAGCCTACCCTACGAGCAGTACTTC. Protein sequence: CASSNFLASLPYEQYF.

The V call is TRBV9, the J call TRBJ2-7; maybe TRBD1 (6 bases). The CDR3 spans 14 residues. Between the trimmed V and J ends, which lost 5 bases and 3 bases, there was a span of 15 bases. Per germline, CDR1 SGDLS and CDR2 YYNGEE. The CDR3 is CASRSTGKGYEQYF. The CDR3 coding sequence is TGTGCCAGCAGGTCCACAGGGAAGGGCTACGAGCAGTACTTC.

The chain couples TRBV3-1 (or the pseudogene TRBV3-2) to TRBJ2-6; 8 bases map to TRBD1. CDR3 length equals 19 residues. V shed 4 bases, J shed 2 bases, and the junction held 13 bases outside the gene matches. Germline V gene lookup returns CDR1 LGHDT and CDR2 YNNKEL (reference sequence). The CDR3 spells CASSPGVRQGLAGANVLTF. The DNA for the CDR3 is TGTGCCAGCAGCCCAGGGGTACGACAGGGGCTGGCTGGGGCCAACGTCCTGACTTTC.

The rearrangement joins TRBV10-3 to TRBJ1-4; perhaps TRBD1 as D (6 bases). Trimming removed 6 bases at V and 4 bases at J, with 12 bases between. CDR1 ENHRY and CDR2 SYGVKD come from the germline V gene. The CDR3 sequence is 14 residues long. This chain's CDR3 is CAISAGADNEKLFF. CDR3 nucleotides: TGTGCCATCAGCGCAGGGGCTGATAATGAAAAACTGTTTTTT.

This chain joins TRBV5-4 and TRBJ1-1; 10 bases match TRBD1. Trimming took 6 bases from V and 6 from J; bases not matched to a gene: 8. The CDR3 is 14 residues long. Per germline, CDR1 SGHNT and CDR2 YYREEE (reference sequence). This CDR3 is CASTPDRGYSEAFF. CDR3 coding DNA: TGTGCCAGCACCCCGGACAGGGGGTATTCTGAAGCTTTCTTT. The variable domain in full, completed from reference TRBV5-4 and TRBJ1-1, reads ETGVTQSPTHLIKTRGQQVTLRCSSQSGHNTVSWYQQALGQGPQFIFQYYREEENGRGNFPPRFSGLQFPNYSSELNVNALELDDSALYLCASTPDRGYSEAFFGQGTRLTVV.